The 22 T cell receptor beta chains presented below share a single source sample, sequenced in a study of blood T cell repertoires in COVID-19. Produced via immunoSEQ multiplex PCR; TCRdb's table is partial and in-frame only. The sample lists about 210,000 clones; around 83% were seen once. The source material was peripheral blood. These receptor sequences come from a man aged 50-59 years with active or convalescent COVID-19.

The chain has TRBV5-5 and TRBJ1-6; D might be TRBD1 (5 bases). The CDR3 spans 17 residues. Germline assignment: CDR1 SGHKS and CDR2 YYEKEE (reference sequence). V lost 3 bases and J 7 bases, leaving 20 bases between the germline ends. Written as DNA, the CDR3 is TGTGCCAGCAGCTCGAGGAAGGGTCAGGGAACAAATTCACCCCTCCACTTT. Protein: CASSSRKGQGTNSPLHF.

This chain connects TRBV4-1 to TRBJ2-1; 7 nucleotides align to TRBD1. The V segment lost 4 bases and the J segment 4 bases; nucleotides outside the gene matches: 10. CDR3 size: 16 residues. Germline assignment: CDR1 MGHRA and CDR2 YSYEKL. The CDR3 DNA follows: TGCGCCAGCAGCCCTTTCGGACAGGTTCTATACAATGAGCAGTTCTTC. Its translation: CASSPFGQVLYNEQFF.

The chain recombines TRBV10-1 with TRBJ2-2; perhaps TRBD1 as D (5 bases). Trimming left V 3 bases short and J 4 bases short, with 9 bases between. Per germline, CDR1 WNHNN and CDR2 SYGVQD (reference sequence). The CDR3 consists of 14 residues. CDR3 sequence (DNA): TGCGCCAGCAGTGATCAGGGTAGCACCGGGGAGCTGTTTTTT. Translating gives CASSDQGSTGELFF.

This CDR3 is CASSYRETDTQYF. In DNA form, the CDR3 reads TGCGCCAGCAGTTATAGGGAGACAGATACGCAGTATTTT. The rearrangement links TRBV5-1 to TRBJ2-3; D is perhaps TRBD2 (5 bases). The V end lost 5 bases, the J end lost 3 bases, and 10 bases lay between the germline ends. Germline lookup yields CDR1 SGHRS and CDR2 YFSETQ. The CDR3 consists of 13 residues.

This clone was observed a handful of times. The rearrangement uses TRBV16 and TRBJ2-2, with D possibly being TRBD1 (6 bases). The CDR3 loop spans 16 amino acids. Germline V CDR1 and CDR2: KGHSY, FQNENV. V shed 4 bases and J shed 0 bases, with 12 bases lying between them. CDR3 DNA sequence: TGTGCCAGCAGCCTACTGGACAGCTCGAACACCGGGGAGCTGTTTTTT. Its translation is CASSLLDSSNTGELFF.

The genes are TRBV2 and TRBJ1-3, with D possibly TRBD1 on 6 matching bases. This CDR3 contains 16 residues. Germline lookup yields CDR1 SNHLY and CDR2 FYNNEI. V lost 0 bases, J lost 2 bases, and 11 bases lay in between. The CDR3, as DNA: TGTGCCAGCAGTGAAGCACAGGGTCTGGCTGGAAACACCATATATTTT. This codes for CASSEAQGLAGNTIYF.

The chain combines TRBV19 with TRBJ2-1; 9 nucleotides align to TRBD2. The V segment lost 3 bases and the J segment 7 bases; nucleotides outside the gene matches: 10. Looked up from germline, CDR1 is LNHDA and CDR2 is SQIVND (reference sequence). This CDR3 is built from 16 residues. The CDR3 loop reads CASSIPESSGNNEQFF. The CDR3 bases are TGTGCCAGTAGTATCCCCGAGTCTAGCGGGAATAATGAGCAGTTCTTC.

The chain has TRBV12-3 or TRBV12-4 and TRBJ1-2, with 8 bases matching TRBD1. The CDR3 sequence is 13 residues long. J was trimmed by 7 bases and V by 11 bases; bases with no gene match: 12. CDR3 DNA: TGTGCCGTGCAGGGGGCTCGGCTGGGTGGCTACACCTTC. Translated: CAVQGARLGGYTF.

This clone was counted only a few times. The chain joins TRBV12-3 or TRBV12-4 to TRBJ2-7, with D hard to call. The CDR3 contains 12 residues. With 9 bases removed from V and 0 bases from J, the gap between germline ends came to 9 bases. In DNA, the CDR3 is TGTGCCAGTAAAGCTAGCTCCTACGAGCAGTACTTC. Its protein product is CASKASSYEQYF.

The chain is built from TRBV2 and TRBJ2-1, with a possible D match to TRBD1 (5 bases). The germline V and J ends were trimmed by 7 bases and 6 bases, with 13 bases remaining between them. The CDR3 sequence is 13 residues long. Germline CDR1 and CDR2: SNHLY and FYNNEI. The CDR3 region has the DNA TGTGCCAGCATCCTGACAGTGGGCAATGAGCAGTTCTTC. As protein: CASILTVGNEQFF.

The V call is TRBV7-8, the J call TRBJ2-5; TRBD1 matches 7 bases. With V trimmed by 1 base and J by 5 bases, 4 bases remained unmatched. CDR1 is SGHVS and CDR2 is FQNEAQ in the germline V gene. This CDR3 is built from 14 residues. The CDR3: CASSLVVRGETQYF. Written as DNA, the CDR3 is TGTGCCAGCAGCTTAGTTGTCAGGGGGGAGACCCAGTACTTC.

The gene calls are TRBV19 and TRBJ2-7; 12 bases line up with TRBD2. V dropped 1 base and J dropped 3; count of bases not matched to a gene: 4. The V gene's germline CDR1 is LNHDA and CDR2 SQIVND (reference sequence). The CDR3 length is 16 residues. CDR3 nucleotide sequence: TGTGCCAGTAGTATAGGGGGACTAGCGGGTGACTACGAGCAGTACTTC. Amino acids: CASSIGGLAGDYEQYF.

This clone turned up a few times. The genes are TRBV6-5 and TRBJ1-5; D unresolved. CDR1 MNHEY and CDR2 SVGAGI come from the germline V gene. V lost 6 bases to trimming and J lost 5 bases, with 11 bases between them. The CDR3 spans 13 residues. In nucleotides, the CDR3 is TGTGCCAGCAGACCCCTCCAGTATCAGCCCCAGCATTTT. Its translation: CASRPLQYQPQHF.

The chain carries TRBV6-5 and TRBJ1-5; D may be TRBD1 (5 bases). The CDR3 sequence is 13 residues long. Germline CDR1 and CDR2: MNHEY and SVGAGI. V was trimmed by 8 bases and J by 6 bases, leaving 14 bases between them. Here the CDR3 reads CASRSGEGQPQHF. Written as DNA, the CDR3 is TGTGCCAGCCGGTCGGGGGAGGGTCAGCCCCAGCATTTT.

The chain joins TRBV11-3 to TRBJ1-1; D gene uncertain. The V gene lost 3 bases and the J gene lost 2 bases, with 10 bases spanning the gap. Looked up from germline, CDR1 is SGHNT and CDR2 is YENEEA. CDR3 length: 14 amino acids. The CDR3 spells CASSLGPINTEAFF. DNA for the CDR3: TGTGCCAGCAGCTTGGGCCCAATTAACACTGAAGCTTTCTTT.

The chain links TRBV2 to TRBJ1-1; 7 nucleotides align to TRBD1. V was pared by 1 base and J by 6 bases, with 11 bases of the junction left unmatched. CDR1 is SNHLY, CDR2 FYNNEI, per germline. The CDR3 covers 16 residues. The CDR3 sequence is CASSEVVTQGRSEAFF. Here the CDR3 DNA reads TGTGCCAGCAGTGAAGTAGTAACACAGGGGAGGTCTGAAGCTTTCTTT.

The V and J genes are TRBV28 and TRBJ1-2; D possibly corresponds to TRBD1 (5 bases). The CDR3 extends over 14 amino acids. Germline V gene data show CDR1 as MDHEN and CDR2 as SYDVKM. V gave up 1 base and J gave up 4 bases, with 10 bases separating them. The DNA of the CDR3 is TGTGCCAGCAGTTTATCGGGGGGGAGCTATGGCTACACCTTC. It translates to CASSLSGGSYGYTF.

V is TRBV4-1 and J is TRBJ1-2; no clear D gene. Germline CDR1 reads MGHRA; CDR2 reads YSYEKL. Trimming took 4 bases from V and 2 from J, leaving 14 bases between them. The CDR3 extends over 15 amino acids. CDR3 residues: CASSPARGLNYGYTF. The CDR3 bases are TGCGCCAGCAGCCCCGCCCGGGGTCTGAACTATGGCTACACCTTC.

CDR3 DNA sequence: TGTGCCAGCAGCCTCGGGACAGGGGGCAACGAGCAGTACTTC. This encodes CASSLGTGGNEQYF. J is TRBJ2-7 and V is TRBV3-1 (or the pseudogene TRBV3-2), with 12 bases matching TRBD1. Germline trimming cut 4 bases from V and 5 bases from J; bases unmatched to any gene: 3. The CDR3 runs to 14 residues. CDR1 and CDR2 from the germline V gene are LGHDT and YNNKEL (reference sequence).

This clone occurred many times. The chain couples TRBV2 to TRBJ2-3; the D gene is possibly TRBD1 (6 bases). The V end lost 0 bases, the J end lost 2 bases, and 12 bases lay between the germline ends. CDR1 is SNHLY, CDR2 FYNNEI, per germline. The CDR3 is 16 residues long. In DNA, the CDR3 is TGTGCCAGCAGTGAAGCGCCAGGGGCATACACAGATACGCAGTATTTT. The encoded protein is CASSEAPGAYTDTQYF.

This clone was detected only once. This chain uses TRBV16 with TRBJ2-1; TRBD1 is a possible D gene (5 bases). The length of the CDR3 is 16 residues. Germline V gene sequence: CDR1 KGHSY, CDR2 FQNENV. V was pared by 4 bases and J by 5 bases, with 18 bases between. This chain's CDR3 is CASSLQRPPRDNEQFF. The CDR3 bases are TGTGCCAGCAGCCTACAACGTCCGCCCAGGGACAATGAGCAGTTCTTC. The full variable domain, its missing parts supplied by reference TRBV16 and TRBJ2-1, is GEEVAQTPKHLVRGEGQKAKLYCAPIKGHSYVFWYQQVLKNEFKFLISFQNENVFDETGMPKERFSAKCLPNSPCSLEIQATKLEDSAVYFCASSLQRPPRDNEQFFGPGTRLTVL.

The V and J genes are TRBV6-6 and TRBJ1-1; TRBD1 is a possible D gene (5 bases). Germline V gene sequence: CDR1 MNHNY, CDR2 SVGAGI (reference sequence). The CDR3 is 13 amino acids. V lost 3 bases, J lost 11 bases, and 16 bases lay in between. This chain's CDR3 is CASSYGRGSDAFF. The CDR3 region has the DNA TGTGCCAGCAGTTATGGGAGGGGCAGTGACGCTTTCTTT.